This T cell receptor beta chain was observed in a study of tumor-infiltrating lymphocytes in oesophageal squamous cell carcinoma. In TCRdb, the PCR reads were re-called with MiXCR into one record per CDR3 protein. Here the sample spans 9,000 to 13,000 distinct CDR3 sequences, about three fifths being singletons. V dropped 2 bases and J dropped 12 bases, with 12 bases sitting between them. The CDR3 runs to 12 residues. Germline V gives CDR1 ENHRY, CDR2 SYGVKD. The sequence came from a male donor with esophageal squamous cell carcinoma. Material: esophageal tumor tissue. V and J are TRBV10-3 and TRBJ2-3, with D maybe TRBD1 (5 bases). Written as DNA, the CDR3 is TGTGCCATCAGTGAGCATCAGGGCCTCCAGTATTTT. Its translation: CAISEHQGLQYF.